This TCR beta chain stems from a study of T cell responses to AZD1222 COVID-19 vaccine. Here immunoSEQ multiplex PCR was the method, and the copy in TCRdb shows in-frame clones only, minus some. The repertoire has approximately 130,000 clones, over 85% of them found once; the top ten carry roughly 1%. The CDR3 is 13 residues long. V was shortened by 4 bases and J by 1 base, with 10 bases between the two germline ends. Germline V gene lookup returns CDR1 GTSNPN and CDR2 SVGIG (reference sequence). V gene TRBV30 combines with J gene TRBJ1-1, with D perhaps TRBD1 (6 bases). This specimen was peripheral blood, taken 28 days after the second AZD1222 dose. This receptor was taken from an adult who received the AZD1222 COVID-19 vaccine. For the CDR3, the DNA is TGTGCCTGGACGACCAGGGGGAACACTGAAGCTTTCTTT. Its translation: CAWTTRGNTEAFF.